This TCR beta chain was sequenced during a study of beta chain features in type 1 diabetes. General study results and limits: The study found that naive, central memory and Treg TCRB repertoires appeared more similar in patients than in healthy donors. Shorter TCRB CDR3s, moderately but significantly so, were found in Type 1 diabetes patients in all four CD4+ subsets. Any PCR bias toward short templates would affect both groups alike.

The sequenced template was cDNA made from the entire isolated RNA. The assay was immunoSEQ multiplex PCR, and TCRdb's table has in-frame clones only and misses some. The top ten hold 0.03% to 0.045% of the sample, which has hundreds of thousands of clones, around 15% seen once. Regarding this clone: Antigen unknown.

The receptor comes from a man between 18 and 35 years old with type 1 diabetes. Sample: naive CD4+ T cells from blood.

The CDR3: CASSEAGQLRNEQFF. CDR3 nucleotides: TGTGCCAGCAGTGAGGCGGGACAGCTTCGCAATGAGCAGTTCTTC. This chain joins TRBV25-1 and TRBJ2-1; D is possibly TRBD1 (7 bases). The germline V gene has CDR1 MGHDK and CDR2 SYGVNS. This CDR3 is 15 amino acids long. V shed 3 bases and J shed 6 bases, with 15 bases lying between them. Based on the CDR3 plus reference TRBV25-1 and TRBJ2-1, the full variable domain is EADIYQTPRYLVIGTGKKITLECSQTMGHDKMYWYQQDPGMELHLIHYSYGVNSTEKGDLSSESTVSRIRTEHFPLTLESARPSHTSQYLCASSEAGQLRNEQFFGPGTRLTVL.